A single sample is the source of the 27 T cell receptor beta chains below, sequenced in a study of CD8 T cells in ankylosing spondylitis. General study points: Roughly eight highly homologous variants made up a TCR beta motif that seemed to typify ankylosing spondylitis blood.

TCRdb re-derived calls from the 5' RACE reads in MiXCR, one entry per CDR3 protein. The data show more than 600,000 distinct CDR3 sequences, over 15% seen once. Their antigen targets remain unknown. The material sequenced was blood, either unsorted or a sorted T cell fraction (not recorded which). The receptors derive from a male donor with ankylosing spondylitis.

The J gene is TRBJ1-1, the V gene TRBV18; D uncertain. The V gene lost 6 bases and the J gene lost 1 base, with 12 bases spanning the gap. The germline V gene encodes CDR1 KGHSH and CDR2 LQKENI. The CDR3 contains 14 residues. The CDR3 sequence: CASSQAIQNTEAFF. The CDR3 region has the DNA TGTGCCAGCTCCCAGGCGATTCAGAACACTGAAGCTTTCTTT.

V is TRBV12-3 or TRBV12-4 and J is TRBJ1-6, with D possibly TRBD1 on 5 matching bases. This CDR3 is 17 amino acids long. Trimming shortened V by 5 bases and J by 0 bases, and 14 bases separated the two germline ends. CDR3 amino acids: CASSPKAGSSYNSPLHF. CDR3 sequence (DNA): TGTGCCAGCAGTCCAAAGGCAGGGAGCTCCTATAATTCACCCCTCCACTTT.

This clonotype was picked up a small number of times. The chain joins TRBV4-2 to TRBJ2-2, with 11 positions matching TRBD2. Trimming cost V 0 bases and J 1 base; bases outside gene matches: 7. CDR3 length equals 19 residues. Germline V lookup: CDR1 LGHNA, CDR2 YNFKEQ. As DNA, the CDR3 is TGTGCCAGCAGCCAAGATTGGCTAGCGGGAGGAAAGAACACCGGGGAGCTGTTTTTT. The encoded protein is CASSQDWLAGGKNTGELFF.

A few counts support this clonotype. The V gene is TRBV7-2, the J gene TRBJ1-2, with TRBD1 matching 7 bases. The trim removed 5 bases at V and 4 bases at J, leaving 10 bases unmatched. The CDR3 contains 15 residues. Germline CDR1 SGHTA, CDR2 FQGNSA. The DNA for the CDR3 is TGTGCCAGCAGCATACCCCGGGACAGACCCTATGGCTACACCTTC. This sequence encodes CASSIPRDRPYGYTF.

This clonotype was detected many times. CDR3: CATSRDRGGTEAFF. The CDR3 region has the DNA TGTGCCACCAGCAGAGACAGGGGTGGCACTGAAGCTTTCTTT. The J gene is TRBJ1-1, the V gene TRBV15; D is possibly TRBD1 (6 bases). Trimming cost V 0 bases and J 4 bases, with 9 bases left between them. CDR1 is LNHNV and CDR2 is YYDKDF in the germline V gene (reference sequence). The CDR3 has 14 residues.

In regard to this clonotype: A single base separates this from a much larger clone, so it may be a read error. The chain couples TRBV3-1 to TRBJ2-7, with D perhaps matching TRBD1 (6 bases). Between the trimmed V and J ends, which lost 1 base and 5 bases, there was a span of 9 bases. CDR1 and CDR2 from the germline V gene are LGHDT and YNNKEL (reference sequence). There are 13 residues in the CDR3. DNA for the CDR3: TGTGCCAGCAGCCAAGGTGGGGGCCACGAGCAGTACTTC. Its translation is CASSQGGGHEQYF.

In its sample, this clonotype was seen a few times. V is TRBV4-2 and J is TRBJ2-7; 9 bases fit TRBD2. Germline lookup yields CDR1 LGHNA and CDR2 YNFKEQ. V shed 1 base and J 3 bases; nucleotides not matched to a gene: 1. The CDR3 sequence is 14 residues long. CDR3 nucleotide sequence: TGTGCCAGCAGCCAAGCACTAGCGGGCTACGAGCAGTACTTC. This gives the protein CASSQALAGYEQYF.

This sequence joins TRBV5-6 and TRBJ1-6; a weak D match, TRBD1 (6 bases). This CDR3 is built from 14 residues. The V and J ends lost 2 bases and 7 bases respectively, with 10 bases between them. Germline CDR1 SGHDT, CDR2 YYEEEE. CDR3 sequence (DNA): TGTGCCAGCAGCTTACAGGGTTTGAATTCACCCCTCCACTTT. It translates to CASSLQGLNSPLHF.

There are a few counts of this clonotype. This chain joins TRBV6-2 or TRBV6-3 and TRBJ2-1; the D gene is possibly TRBD1 (5 bases). CDR1 MNHEY and CDR2 SVGEGT come from the germline V gene. The CDR3 sequence is 14 residues long. V lost 8 bases to trimming and J lost 3 bases, with 14 bases between them. The CDR3 sequence is CASLSDSYYNEQFF. CDR3 in DNA: TGTGCCAGCCTAAGCGACAGCTACTACAATGAGCAGTTCTTC.

Only a few counts were recorded for this clonotype. The chain has TRBV12-3 or TRBV12-4 and TRBJ1-6; tentatively, D is TRBD1 (6 bases). The CDR3 consists of 14 residues. Deletions cut 1 base from V and 10 bases from J, with 11 bases between. CDR3 DNA: TGTGCCAGCAGTTTAGGGGGGGCAGGATCACCCCTCCACTTT. This sequence encodes CASSLGGAGSPLHF.

The rearrangement joins TRBV4-1 to TRBJ2-7; maybe TRBD1 (6 bases). Germline loops: CDR1 MGHRA, CDR2 YSYEKL. The CDR3 spans 15 residues. V was shortened by 0 bases and J by 2 bases, with 11 bases between the two germline ends. The CDR3 spells CASSQEQGGAYEQYF. The CDR3 bases are TGCGCCAGCAGCCAAGAGCAAGGGGGTGCCTACGAGCAGTACTTC.

This clonotype came up a few times. V usage is TRBV27 and J usage is TRBJ2-5; 8 bases line up with TRBD2. Germline trimming cut 6 bases from V and 5 bases from J; bases unmatched to any gene: 8. This CDR3 contains 14 residues. CDR1 is MNHEY, CDR2 SMNVEV, per germline (reference sequence). CDR3 loop: CASRREASWETQYF. The DNA for the CDR3 is TGTGCCAGCAGGCGGGAGGCCTCTTGGGAGACCCAGTACTTC.

This clonotype was recorded a few times. The chain couples TRBV20-1 to TRBJ2-3, with 7 bases aligning to TRBD2. The trim removed 0 bases at V and 3 bases at J, leaving 6 bases unmatched. From germline, CDR1 is DFQATT and CDR2 SNEGSKA (reference sequence). CDR3 length: 15 residues. CDR3: CSARDSAGVTDTQYF. The CDR3 coding sequence is TGCAGTGCTAGAGATTCTGCGGGAGTTACAGATACGCAGTATTTT.

This clonotype was detected a few times. V usage is TRBV29-1 and J usage is TRBJ2-7; 10 nucleotides match TRBD1. J lost 3 bases, V lost 0 bases, and 5 bases had no gene match. Germline CDR1 SQVTM, CDR2 ANQGSEA. The CDR3 has 15 amino acids. Written as DNA, the CDR3 is TGCAGCGTTGAAGATAGAAGGGACAGGGGCTACGAGCAGTACTTC. As protein: CSVEDRRDRGYEQYF.

This sequence joins TRBV27 and TRBJ2-1, with unresolved D. V gave up 1 base and J gave up 5 bases, with 9 bases separating them. Germline CDR1 MNHEY, CDR2 SMNVEV (reference sequence). The CDR3 sequence is 14 residues long. Here the CDR3 DNA reads TGTGCCAGCAGTTTATTCCCGTCAAACAATGAGCAGTTCTTC. This sequence encodes CASSLFPSNNEQFF.

This clonotype was recorded a few times. V and J are TRBV20-1 and TRBJ2-3, with TRBD2 matching over 7 bases. Trimming removed 5 bases from V and 6 bases from J; junction bases left unmatched: 17. The CDR3 has 16 residues. Germline CDR1 reads DFQATT; CDR2 reads SNEGSKA (reference sequence). For the CDR3, the DNA is TGCAGTGCTCGCCCGACTAGCAGGGATTTTCGTGATACGCAGTATTTT. Its translation: CSARPTSRDFRDTQYF.

The gene calls are TRBV10-3 and TRBJ2-7; tentatively, D is TRBD1 (5 bases). Germline V gene data show CDR1 as ENHRY and CDR2 as SYGVKD. The ends were cut back, 3 bases at V and 2 bases at J, with 14 bases in the middle. The length of the CDR3 is 15 residues. The CDR3 is CAISDPHRKTYEQYF. In nucleotides, the CDR3 is TGTGCCATCAGTGATCCCCACAGGAAAACCTACGAGCAGTACTTC.

A few counts support this clonotype. The V call is TRBV30, the J call TRBJ1-1; no firm D call. Germline V gene data show CDR1 as GTSNPN and CDR2 as SVGIG (reference sequence). The length of the CDR3 is 12 residues. V shed 4 bases and J shed 4 bases, with 10 bases lying between them. The CDR3 region is CAWNGGRTEAFF. CDR3 nucleotide sequence: TGTGCCTGGAATGGAGGGCGCACTGAAGCTTTCTTT.

This clonotype has at least ten counts. This chain links TRBV12-3 or TRBV12-4 with TRBJ1-2, with D possibly TRBD1 on 5 matching bases. The ends were cut back, 6 bases at V and 3 bases at J, with 20 bases in the middle. The CDR3 sequence is 16 residues long. The CDR3, as DNA: TGTGCCAGCAGCCGCGGGACTCAAGTTACGGACTATGGCTACACCTTC. As protein: CASSRGTQVTDYGYTF.

This clonotype was detected a few times. The V gene is TRBV28, the J gene TRBJ2-1; D remains ambiguous. The V and J ends lost 10 bases and 0 bases respectively, with 19 bases between them. The CDR3 sequence is 16 residues long. Germline CDR1 is MDHEN and CDR2 is SYDVKM. CDR3 nucleotide sequence: TGTGCCACCATCCCCCATTTAGAGAGCTCCTACAATGAGCAGTTCTTC. Its translation: CATIPHLESSYNEQFF.

This clonotype came up a few times. The chain couples TRBV12-5 to TRBJ2-1, with D possibly being TRBD1 or TRBD2 (5 bases each). The CDR3 has 13 amino acids. The germline V gene has CDR1 LGHNT and CDR2 FRNRAP. V lost 1 base, J lost 8 bases, and 9 bases lay in between. In DNA form, the CDR3 reads TGTGCTAGTGGTTTGGGGGGGAGTTATGAGCAGTTCTTC. Protein product: CASGLGGSYEQFF.

This sequence joins TRBV30 and TRBJ1-1; D is possibly TRBD1 (5 bases). Deletions cut 0 bases from V and 4 bases from J, with 12 bases between. Per the germline V gene, CDR1 is GTSNPN and CDR2 is SVGIG (reference sequence). This CDR3 is built from 14 residues. CDR3 DNA: TGTGCCTGGAGTGTAGACCTGACAGTCACTGAAGCTTTCTTT. Its protein is CAWSVDLTVTEAFF.

CDR3 residues: CASSFGQGATEAFF. The CDR3 DNA reads as TGCGCCAGCAGTTTTGGACAGGGGGCCACTGAAGCTTTCTTT. The V and J genes are TRBV5-1 and TRBJ1-1; 11 bases fit TRBD1. Germline V gives CDR1 SGHRS, CDR2 YFSETQ. CDR3 size: 14 residues. The J segment lost 4 bases and the V segment lost 5 bases, leaving 4 bases of the junction unmatched.

This clonotype came up a few times. This rearrangement joins TRBV4-1 to TRBJ2-7; 12 nucleotides align to TRBD1. This CDR3 has 14 amino acids. V trimming: 5 bases; J trimming: 6 bases; junction bases outside the gene matches: 5. Germline assignment: CDR1 MGHRA and CDR2 YSYEKL. This chain's CDR3 is CASSWGQGAGEQYF. The CDR3 DNA reads TGCGCCAGCAGCTGGGGACAGGGGGCGGGCGAGCAGTACTTC.

V gene TRBV9 combines with J gene TRBJ2-2; D is uncertain. The germline gives CDR1 SGDLS, CDR2 YYNGEE. CDR3 length: 13 residues. V was clipped by 2 bases and J by 2 bases, with 4 bases between them. This chain's CDR3 is CASSVHNTGELFF. CDR3 nucleotides: TGTGCCAGCAGCGTTCATAACACCGGGGAGCTGTTTTTT.

This clonotype showed up just a few times. V and J are TRBV11-2 and TRBJ2-2; no clear D gene. The CDR3 length is 12 residues. The V gene's germline CDR1 is SGHAT and CDR2 FQNNGV. V was pared by 4 bases and J by 6 bases, with 6 bases between. The CDR3 sequence: CASSYKSGELFF. Here the CDR3 DNA reads TGTGCCAGCAGCTACAAGTCCGGGGAGCTGTTTTTT.

This clonotype was counted between two and nine times. The J gene is TRBJ2-7, the V gene TRBV12-3 or TRBV12-4, with 9 bases matching TRBD2. V lost 6 bases to trimming and J lost 9 bases; unmatched junction nucleotides: 27. This CDR3 comprises 19 residues. The CDR3 nucleotides read TGTGCCAGCAGCCCCGGACTAGCGACCCCTAAGGAAGCAAATAAAGGGCAGTACTTC. It translates to CASSPGLATPKEANKGQYF.